The T cell receptor beta chain under discussion was sequenced for a study of human T cells and chemical hapten exposure. General study findings and limits: The formation of large CDR3 similarity clusters by expanded TCRs significantly exceeded that of controls. High-frequency TCRs, those above 1 in 1000, stayed the same after DPC sensitization.

Authors' methods: 100,000 or so TCRs per sample was the median, with a range of about 20,000 to 700,000. TCRdb fed the RACE reads into MiXCR, producing one record per CDR3 protein. TCRdb, not the original authors, processed these V and J calls. This table has about 84,000 distinct CDR3 sequences, approximately 11% appearing once. The germline gives CDR1 SGHRS, CDR2 YFSETQ. The V gene lost 0 bases and the J gene lost 3 bases, with 12 bases spanning the gap. The CDR3 runs 15 residues. There are many counts of this clonotype. Its antigen is undetermined. Time point indicated: patch test 3, about 24 weeks after DPC sensitization. Treatment defined: therapeutic diphenylcyclopropenone sensitization with weekly scalp DPC.

The starting material was whole blood, obtained in connection with sensitization to the hapten diphenylcyclopropenone (DPC). The receptor's source is a woman between 50 and 59 years old with alopecia areata. Some clones in this sample may be carry-over from other donors' samples. The V gene is TRBV5-1, the J gene TRBJ1-1; D ambiguous. The CDR3 DNA reads TGCGCCAGCAGCTTGGTGGCCCGCGGGGACACTGAAGCTTTCTTT. As protein: CASSLVARGDTEAFF.